Included here is one TCR beta chain sequence, with context. This sample was included in a study of T cell clonotyping in hematopoietic cell transplantation. Clones were sequenced by immunoSEQ multiplex PCR, and TCRdb holds only the in-frame ones, with some missing. This sample has more than 25,000 clones; roughly 80% occur once, and the top ten carry 6.8%. V was clipped by 0 bases and J by 8 bases, with 16 bases between them. This CDR3 comprises 15 residues. CDR1 and CDR2 from the germline V gene are SGHDN and FVKESK. Time point defined: recipient sample about 28 days before transplant, after cytoreduction.

The chain links TRBV14 to TRBJ1-2; D is possibly TRBD1 (5 bases). The sequences come from peripheral blood mononuclear cells, collected before stem cell transplant. This TCR derives from a young woman with chronic myeloid leukemia. Some clones in this sample may be carry-over from other donors' samples. Here the CDR3 reads CASSQDPSGARGYTF. DNA for the CDR3: TGTGCCAGCAGCCAAGACCCTAGTGGGGCGCGGGGCTACACCTTC.